The 11 T cell receptor beta chains listed next were all sequenced from one sample in a study of T cells in Graves' hyperthyroidism and ophthalmopathy. There were TCR beta CDR3 regions amplified from RNA transcripts. TCR CDR3 regions were first amplified by RT-PCR with HTBI primers. TCRdb re-analysed the multiplex PCR reads in MiXCR, keeping a single row per CDR3 protein. The sample holds 390,000 or so distinct CDR3 sequences, over 12% seen once. The specimen sequenced was blood. These receptors all stem from a man younger than 35 with Graves' ophthalmopathy.

This clonotype was counted a single time. The genes are TRBV9 and TRBJ2-2; 8 bases agree with TRBD2. V dropped 0 bases and J dropped 4; count of bases not matched to a gene: 11. The CDR3 consists of 18 residues. Germline CDR1 is SGDLS and CDR2 is YYNGEE. The CDR3 spells CASSVAGGGGGVTGELFF. For the CDR3, the DNA is TGTGCCAGCAGCGTAGCCGGGGGGGGGGGGGGGGTCACCGGGGAGCTGTTTTTT.

This clonotype was observed many times. The genes are TRBV5-8 and TRBJ1-2; 9 nucleotides line up with TRBD1. With 3 bases clipped from V and 8 bases from J, the junction kept 11 bases outside the gene matches. The CDR3 consists of 15 residues. Per the germline V gene, CDR1 is SGHTS and CDR2 is YDEGEE. The CDR3 DNA reads as TGTGCCAGCAGCTCCCGGGACAGGGCCATTGGCGGCTACACCTTC. This translates into CASSSRDRAIGGYTF. Full variable domain (rest looked up from reference TRBV5-8 and TRBJ1-2): EAGVTQSPTHLIKTRGQQATLRCSPISGHTSVYWYQQALGLGLQFLLWYDEGEERNRGNFPPRFSGRQFPNYSSELNVNALELEDSALYLCASSSRDRAIGGYTFGSGTRLTVV.

The rearrangement links TRBV10-2 to TRBJ1-3; weak D call: TRBD1 (5 bases). V shed 8 bases and J shed 4 bases, with 27 bases lying between them. Germline values: CDR1 WSHSY, CDR2 SAAADI. This CDR3 region has 18 residues. The CDR3 spells CASRGPGKGTSTGNTIYF. CDR3 sequence (DNA): TGCGCCAGCCGAGGTCCAGGCAAGGGGACCAGTACCGGAAACACCATATATTTT.

This clonotype was detected a few times. The V call is TRBV19, the J call TRBJ1-1; D remains ambiguous. In germline, CDR1 is LNHDA, CDR2 SQIVND (reference sequence). This CDR3 spans 13 amino acids. V was shortened by 2 bases and J by 1 base, with 5 bases between the two germline ends. Written as DNA, the CDR3 is TGTGCCAGTAGTATACAGCCGAACACTGAAGCTTTCTTT. Translating it yields CASSIQPNTEAFF.

V is TRBV7-9 and J is TRBJ2-1, with D perhaps being TRBD1 or TRBD2 (5 bases each). Germline V gene lookup returns CDR1 SEHNR and CDR2 FQNEAQ (reference sequence). CDR3 size: 15 residues. Trimming shortened V by 9 bases and J by 5 bases, and 20 bases separated the two germline ends. CDR3: CASSILGRVNNEQFF. In nucleotides, the CDR3 is TGTGCCAGTAGTATCCTGGGGCGGGTGAACAATGAGCAGTTCTTC.

This clonotype occurred many times. V and J are TRBV7-8 and TRBJ1-2, with 7 bases that match TRBD1. CDR3 length: 15 amino acids. Germline trimming cut 5 bases from V and 8 bases from J; bases unmatched to any gene: 14. Per germline, CDR1 SGHVS and CDR2 FQNEAQ. The CDR3 bases are TGTGCCAGCAGCGCAAGGGACAGCTTCACTGGGGGCTACACCTTC. Protein: CASSARDSFTGGYTF. Filled out from reference TRBV7-8 and TRBJ1-2, the complete variable domain reads GAGVSQSPRYKVAKRGQDVALRCDPISGHVSLFWYQQALGQGPEFLTYFQNEAQLDKSGLPSDRFFAERPEGSVSTLKIQRTQQEDSAVYLCASSARDSFTGGYTFGSGTRLTVV.

A few counts support this clonotype. The chain uses TRBV29-1 and TRBJ2-1; D is unresolved. V lost 5 bases to trimming and J lost 7 bases, with 9 bases between them. The CDR3 consists of 11 residues. Per germline, CDR1 SQVTM and CDR2 ANQGSEA. The CDR3 region has the DNA TGCAGCGTTCGGGTGGGTAATGAGCAGTTCTTC. Its translation is CSVRVGNEQFF.

This clonotype was seen at least ten times. The chain joins TRBV20-1 to TRBJ2-2; D is unclear. V gave up 0 bases and J gave up 3 bases, with 5 bases separating them. CDR3 length: 13 amino acids. Germline V gives CDR1 DFQATT, CDR2 SNEGSKA (reference sequence). The CDR3, as DNA: TGCAGTGCTAGAGAAAGGCACACCGGGGAGCTGTTTTTT. Translating gives CSARERHTGELFF.

This clonotype was recorded at least ten times. The chain uses TRBV9 and TRBJ2-1, with D unclear. Trimming removed 0 bases from V and 1 base from J, with 11 bases in between. Germline V lookup: CDR1 SGDLS, CDR2 YYNGEE. The CDR3 loop spans 16 amino acids. DNA for the CDR3: TGTGCCAGCAGCGTAGGACACGCCGGGTCCTACAATGAGCAGTTCTTC. It translates to CASSVGHAGSYNEQFF.

This clonotype was recorded many times. The chain uses TRBV12-3 or TRBV12-4 and TRBJ2-5; D not resolved. The CDR3 is 13 amino acids. The V gene lost 4 bases and the J gene lost 1 base, with 7 bases spanning the gap. CDR3 coding DNA: TGTGCCAGCAGTTCGGTCCCCCAAGAGACCCAGTACTTC. This encodes CASSSVPQETQYF.

This clonotype has a count of ten or more. V and J are TRBV3-1 and TRBJ2-7; 7 bases are shared with TRBD1. V lost 4 bases and J lost 5; bases outside the gene matches: 11. In germline, CDR1 is LGHDT, CDR2 YNNKEL (reference sequence). The CDR3 runs to 15 residues. Here the CDR3 DNA reads TGTGCCAGCAGCCTGGGCATCACAGGGGTCCACGAGCAGTACTTC. Encoded protein: CASSLGITGVHEQYF.